This T cell receptor beta chain was captured in a study of vaccination and CD4 T cells after COVID-19. Overall study: Samples after vaccination came a median 72 days past dose two, ranging 14 to 241.

Whole-study findings and limits: Spike mono-reactivity applied to 304 of 307 vaccine-specific clones detected in convalescent patients.

Treatment defined: approximately 9-day PBMC culture with coronavirus spike peptide pools or control peptides (ViraFEST assay). Expanded clonotypes were found by TCR sequencing after peptide-pool stimulation (ViraFEST). About this clonotype itself: Its antigen is undetermined.

At the Johns Hopkins FTIC core, DNA taken from cultured CD4+ T cells was sequenced by way of the Oncomine TCR Beta short-read assay. TCRdb re-called the PCR reads through MiXCR, storing one row per CDR3 protein. The repertoire holds 20,000 or so distinct CDR3 sequences, with around 52% as singletons. This TCR was sampled from a human donor who had recovered from COVID-19. The specimen sequenced was CD4+ T cells from blood, cultured in vitro.

In nucleotides, the CDR3 is TGTGCCAGTTACCCCCCCGACGGTAGCAATCAGCCCCAGCATTTT. This translates into CASYPPDGSNQPQHF. The chain combines TRBV6-1 with TRBJ1-5; D not resolved. This CDR3 has 15 amino acids. Trimming took off 9 bases at V and 0 bases at J, with 15 bases between the two ends. CDR1 and CDR2 from the germline V gene are MNHNS and SASEGT.